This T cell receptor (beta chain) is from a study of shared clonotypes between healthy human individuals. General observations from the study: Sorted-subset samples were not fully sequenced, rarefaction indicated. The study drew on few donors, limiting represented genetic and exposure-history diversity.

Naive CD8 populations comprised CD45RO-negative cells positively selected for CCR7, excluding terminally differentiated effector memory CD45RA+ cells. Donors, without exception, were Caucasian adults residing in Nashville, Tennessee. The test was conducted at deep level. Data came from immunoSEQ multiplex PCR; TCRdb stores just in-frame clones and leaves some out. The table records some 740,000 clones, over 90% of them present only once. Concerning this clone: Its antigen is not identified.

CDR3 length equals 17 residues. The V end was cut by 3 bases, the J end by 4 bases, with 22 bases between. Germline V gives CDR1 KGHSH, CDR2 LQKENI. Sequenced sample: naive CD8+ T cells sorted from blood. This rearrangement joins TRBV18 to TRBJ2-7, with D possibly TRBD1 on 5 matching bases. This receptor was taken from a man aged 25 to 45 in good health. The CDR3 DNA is TGTGCCAGCTCACCTTCCAGCAGGGCCCAATACTTTTACGAGCAGTACTTC. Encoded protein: CASSPSSRAQYFYEQYF.